Shown below are 7 T cell receptor beta chains from a single sample sequenced in a study of blood T cell repertoires in COVID-19. The table came from immunoSEQ multiplex PCR; TCRdb's copy has only in-frame clones and leaves some out. In the table there are fewer than 75,000 clones, 86% of which are singletons. Sequencing input: peripheral blood. These receptor sequences come from a man aged 45-65 years with active COVID-19.

The J gene is TRBJ2-3, the V gene TRBV30; unclear D gene. Germline V gives CDR1 GTSNPN, CDR2 SVGIG (reference sequence). This CDR3 has 15 residues. V gave up 0 bases and J gave up 0 bases, with 10 bases separating them. CDR3 nucleotide sequence: TGTGCCTGGAGTGTGGCTAGTTGGAGCACAGATACGCAGTATTTT. Translated: CAWSVASWSTDTQYF.

Written as DNA, the CDR3 is TGCGCCAGCAGCTTGGGGACACGGGATACGCAGTATTTT. This codes for CASSLGTRDTQYF. The rearrangement uses TRBV5-1 and TRBJ2-3; weak D call: TRBD1 (5 bases). Trimming took off 0 bases at V and 6 bases at J, with 8 bases between the two ends. Germline CDR1 is SGHRS and CDR2 is YFSETQ. The CDR3 is 13 residues long.

This sequence joins TRBV5-5 and TRBJ2-2; D unresolved. Germline V gene data show CDR1 as SGHKS and CDR2 as YYEKEE (reference sequence). The CDR3 is made up of 16 amino acids. Trimming took off 5 bases at V and 1 base at J, with 15 bases between the two ends. The CDR3 DNA reads as TGTGCCAGCAGTATGACCAGGCCGGAGAACACCGGGGAGCTGTTTTTT. It translates to CASSMTRPENTGELFF. Filled out from reference TRBV5-5 and TRBJ2-2, the complete variable domain reads DAGVTQSPTHLIKTRGQQVTLRCSPISGHKSVSWYQQVLGQGPQFIFQYYEKEERGRGNFPDRFSARQFPNYSSELNVNALLLGDSALYLCASSMTRPENTGELFFGEGSRLTVL.

This chain uses TRBV14 with TRBJ2-7; D not resolved. CDR1 and CDR2 (germline): SGHDN, FVKESK. CDR3 length: 13 residues. Trimming cost V 4 bases and J 2 bases, with 9 bases left between them. The CDR3 loop reads CASSRGLAYEQYF. CDR3 DNA: TGTGCCAGCAGCCGCGGCTTAGCCTACGAGCAGTACTTC.

This chain links TRBV19 with TRBJ1-6, with 12 bases fitting TRBD1. The V gene's germline CDR1 is LNHDA and CDR2 SQIVND (reference sequence). The CDR3 is 15 amino acids. Germline trimming cut 6 bases from V and 7 bases from J; bases unmatched to any gene: 4. The CDR3 region is CASRLGQGANSPLHF. The CDR3 coding sequence is TGTGCCAGTAGGCTGGGACAGGGGGCGAATTCACCCCTCCACTTT. The entire variable domain, with the rest obtained from reference TRBV19 and TRBJ1-6, is as follows: DGGITQSPKYLFRKEGQNVTLSCEQNLNHDAMYWYRQDPGQGLRLIYYSQIVNDFQKGDIAEGYSVSREKKESFPLTVTSAQKNPTAFYLCASRLGQGANSPLHFGNGTRLTVT.

This chain links TRBV25-1 with TRBJ1-2; TRBD1 matches 9 bases. The CDR3 spans 13 residues. In germline, CDR1 is MGHDK, CDR2 SYGVNS. V was pared by 7 bases and J by 10 bases, with 10 bases of the junction left unmatched. CDR3 protein: CASTLGDRVPYTF. CDR3 nucleotides: TGTGCCAGCACACTGGGGGACAGGGTCCCCTACACCTTC.

The chain carries TRBV11-2 and TRBJ2-7; TRBD2 agrees at 11 bases. Per germline, CDR1 SGHAT and CDR2 FQNNGV. The CDR3 length is 15 residues. The V and J ends lost 3 bases and 3 bases, in that order; junction bases with no gene match: 4. CDR3 amino acids: CASSFPTSGVYEQYF. Here the CDR3 DNA reads TGTGCCAGCAGCTTCCCGACTAGCGGGGTCTACGAGCAGTACTTC.